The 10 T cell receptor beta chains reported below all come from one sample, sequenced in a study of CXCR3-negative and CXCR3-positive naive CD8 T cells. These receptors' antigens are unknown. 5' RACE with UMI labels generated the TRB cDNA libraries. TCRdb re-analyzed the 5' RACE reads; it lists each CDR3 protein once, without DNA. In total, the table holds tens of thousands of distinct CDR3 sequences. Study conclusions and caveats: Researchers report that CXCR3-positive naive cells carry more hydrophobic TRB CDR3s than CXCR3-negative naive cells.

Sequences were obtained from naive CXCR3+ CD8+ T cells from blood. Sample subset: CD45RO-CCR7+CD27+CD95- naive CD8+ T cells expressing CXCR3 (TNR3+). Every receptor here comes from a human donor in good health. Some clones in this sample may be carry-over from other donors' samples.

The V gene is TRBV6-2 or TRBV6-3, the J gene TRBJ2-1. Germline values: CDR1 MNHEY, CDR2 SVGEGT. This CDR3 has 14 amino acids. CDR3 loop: CASSLSQPKDEQFF.

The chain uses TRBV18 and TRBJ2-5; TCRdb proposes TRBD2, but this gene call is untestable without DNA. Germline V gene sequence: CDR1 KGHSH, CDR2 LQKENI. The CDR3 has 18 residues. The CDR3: CASSPEESAVSGQETQYF.

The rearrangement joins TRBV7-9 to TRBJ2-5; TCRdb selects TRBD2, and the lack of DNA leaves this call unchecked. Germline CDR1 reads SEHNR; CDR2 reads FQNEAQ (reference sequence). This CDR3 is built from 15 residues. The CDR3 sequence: CASSSMTSPQETQYF.

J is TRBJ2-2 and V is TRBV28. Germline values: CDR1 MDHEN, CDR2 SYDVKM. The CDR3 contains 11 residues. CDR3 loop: CASSFGGELFF.

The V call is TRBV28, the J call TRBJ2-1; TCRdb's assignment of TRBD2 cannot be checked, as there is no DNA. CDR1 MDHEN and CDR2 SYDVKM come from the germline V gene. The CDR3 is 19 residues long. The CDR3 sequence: CASSPGTSGFYEAYNEQFF.

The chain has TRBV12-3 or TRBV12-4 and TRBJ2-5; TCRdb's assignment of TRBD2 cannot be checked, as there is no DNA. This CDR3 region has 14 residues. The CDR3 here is CASSSTGPQETQYF.

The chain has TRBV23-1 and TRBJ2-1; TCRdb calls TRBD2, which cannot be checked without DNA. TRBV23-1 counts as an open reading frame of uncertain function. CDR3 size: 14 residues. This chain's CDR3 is CASSQWVAGPEQFF.

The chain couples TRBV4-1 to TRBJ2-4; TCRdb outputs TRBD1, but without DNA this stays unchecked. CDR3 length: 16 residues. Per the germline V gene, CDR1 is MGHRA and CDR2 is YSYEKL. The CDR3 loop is CASSSTGLGAKNIQYF.

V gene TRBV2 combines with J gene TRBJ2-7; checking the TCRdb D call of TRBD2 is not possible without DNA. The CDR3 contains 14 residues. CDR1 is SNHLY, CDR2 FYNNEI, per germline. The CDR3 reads CASSVGALAYEQYF.

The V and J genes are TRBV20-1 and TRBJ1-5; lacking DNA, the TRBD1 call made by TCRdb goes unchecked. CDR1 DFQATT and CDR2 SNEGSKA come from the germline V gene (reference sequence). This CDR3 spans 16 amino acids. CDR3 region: CSARDPGDGAGQPQHF.